What follows are 19 T cell receptor beta chains derived from one specimen sequenced in a study of T cells in Graves' hyperthyroidism and ophthalmopathy. Amplified TCR beta CDR3 regions derived from RNA transcripts. HTBI primers were the set used in a first-round RT-PCR of the TCR CDR3. Via MiXCR, TCRdb re-called the multiplex PCR reads, giving one row per CDR3 protein. Here the sample spans fewer than 450,000 distinct CDR3 sequences, about 17% being singletons. Sequencing was carried out using blood. All receptors come from a young woman with Graves' hyperthyroidism that later progressed to Graves' ophthalmopathy.

This clonotype was counted ten times or more. The rearrangement joins TRBV27 to TRBJ2-5; the match to TRBD2 covers 10 bases. CDR1 is MNHEY, CDR2 SMNVEV, per germline (reference sequence). Trimming cost V 8 bases and J 3 bases; bases outside gene matches: 9. The CDR3 has 15 amino acids. CDR3 sequence: CASHPLAGEKETQYF. In nucleotides, the CDR3 is TGTGCCAGCCATCCTCTAGCGGGGGAGAAAGAGACCCAGTACTTC.

The chain recombines TRBV7-9 with TRBJ1-2; D call uncertain. Germline V gene lookup returns CDR1 SEHNR and CDR2 FQNEAQ (reference sequence). CDR3 length: 14 residues. Trimming removed 10 bases at V and 2 bases at J, with 17 bases between. For the CDR3, the DNA is TGTGCCACCTTGAAGACAATCTCGAACTATGGCTACACCTTC. This sequence encodes CATLKTISNYGYTF.

This chain links TRBV19 with TRBJ1-6; D unclear. With 7 bases removed from V and 5 bases from J, the gap between germline ends came to 9 bases. This CDR3 has 13 amino acids. CDR1 LNHDA and CDR2 SQIVND come from the germline V gene (reference sequence). The CDR3 reads CASNLGNNSPLHF. The CDR3 bases are TGTGCCAGTAATTTAGGGAATAATTCACCCCTCCACTTT.

This clonotype was recorded many times. V usage is TRBV12-3 or TRBV12-4 and J usage is TRBJ1-3, with D uncertain. The ends were cut back, 4 bases at V and 4 bases at J, with 17 bases in the middle. The CDR3 has 16 amino acids. CDR3 sequence (DNA): TGTGCCAGCAGTTGTGGACCCCCAGAGAGGGGAAACACCATATATTTT. It is translated as CASSCGPPERGNTIYF.

Only a few counts were recorded for this clonotype. The J gene is TRBJ2-2, the V gene TRBV11-1, with TRBD1 matching 8 bases. CDR1 is SGHAT, CDR2 FQDESV, per germline (reference sequence). With V trimmed by 5 bases and J by 0 bases, 5 bases remained unmatched. The CDR3 has 16 residues. CDR3 coding DNA: TGTGCCAGCAGCCGCGGGGACAGGCCGAACACCGGGGAGCTGTTTTTT. Its protein is CASSRGDRPNTGELFF.

This clonotype was found once. One junction end disagrees with the germline gene, perhaps due to a read error. The rearrangement links TRBV10-3 to TRBJ1-3; D is possibly TRBD1 (6 bases). Germline-derived CDR1 and CDR2 are ENHRY and SYGVKD. The CDR3 totals 13 residues. DNA of the CDR3: TGTGCCACCAGTGGACAGTCTGGAAACACCATATATTTT. It yields the protein CATSGQSGNTIYF.

This clonotype came up a few times. The chain employs TRBV18 and TRBJ1-3, with D hard to call. Trimming shortened V by 6 bases and J by 4 bases, and 13 bases separated the two germline ends. The CDR3 runs 14 residues. CDR1 and CDR2 (germline): KGHSH, LQKENI. CDR3 nucleotide sequence: TGTGCCAGCTCCCCAGACTGGGGAGGAAACACCATATATTTT. Its protein is CASSPDWGGNTIYF.

In regard to this clonotype: A much bigger clone sits one base away, suggesting this may be a read error. The chain uses TRBV24-1 and TRBJ2-2; no definite D call. The germline V gene has CDR1 KGHDR and CDR2 SFDVKD. V lost 4 bases, J lost 3 bases, and 2 bases lay in between. The CDR3 has 12 amino acids. CDR3 sequence: CATSEDTGELFF. CDR3 DNA: TGTGCCACCAGTGAAGACACCGGGGAGCTGTTTTTT.

This clonotype came up many times. The V call is TRBV6-1, the J call TRBJ1-1; possible D gene TRBD1, 6 bases. The germline V and J ends were trimmed by 6 bases and 2 bases, with 19 bases remaining between them. The CDR3 extends over 16 amino acids. Germline V gene sequence: CDR1 MNHNS, CDR2 SASEGT. Here the CDR3 reads CASSHRVAHENTEAFF. Here the CDR3 DNA reads TGTGCCAGCAGCCACAGGGTAGCTCATGAAAACACTGAAGCTTTCTTT.

This clonotype was seen repeatedly, ten times or more. The CDR3 DNA is TGTGCCAGCGCGGGGTTAGGGGGCACTGAAGCTTTCTTT. As protein: CASAGLGGTEAFF. The chain recombines TRBV6-1 with TRBJ1-1; the D gene is possibly TRBD1 (6 bases). V lost 8 bases to trimming and J lost 4 bases, with 14 bases between them. This CDR3 has 13 residues. Germline loops: CDR1 MNHNS, CDR2 SASEGT.

This clonotype came up a few times. A read error is possible here, since a much larger clone lies one base away. V usage is TRBV11-2 and J usage is TRBJ1-1; D is perhaps TRBD1 (6 bases). The CDR3 has 19 residues. CDR1 is SGHAT, CDR2 FQNNGV, per germline. The CDR3 reads CASNLDRWNKDSTNTEAFF. The CDR3 bases are TGTGCCAGCAACTTAGATCGGTGGAACAAGGACAGTACGAACACTGAAGCTTTCTTT.

This clonotype has at least ten counts. This chain joins TRBV30 and TRBJ2-3; weak D call: TRBD2 (6 bases). Trimming left V 4 bases short and J 2 bases short, with 13 bases between. Germline CDR1 GTSNPN, CDR2 SVGIG (reference sequence). CDR3 length equals 14 residues. CDR3 DNA: TGTGCCTGGACTCTCGCTAGCGCCACAGATACGCAGTATTTT. Its translation: CAWTLASATDTQYF.

This clonotype was counted between two and nine times. The chain carries TRBV29-1 and TRBJ2-1, with a weak D call TRBD2 (6 bases). Germline V gene lookup returns CDR1 SQVTM and CDR2 ANQGSEA. The CDR3 is made up of 18 amino acids. V was cut by 1 base and J by 0 bases, with 19 bases left in between. The CDR3 loop is CSVEVWDLASSSYNEQFF. CDR3 DNA: TGCAGCGTTGAAGTTTGGGACCTAGCGAGTAGCTCCTACAATGAGCAGTTCTTC.

The chain combines TRBV20-1 with TRBJ1-1; no clear D. V lost 0 bases to trimming and J lost 8 bases, with 7 bases between them. CDR1 and CDR2 (germline): DFQATT, SNEGSKA (reference sequence). The CDR3 covers 11 residues. CDR3 in DNA: TGCAGTGCTAGAGAAGGAGGGGAAGCTTTCTTT. It codes for CSAREGGEAFF.

The V and J genes are TRBV7-9 and TRBJ2-7; 10 positions match TRBD1. The CDR3 is 15 amino acids. With V trimmed by 5 bases and J by 3 bases, 7 bases remained unmatched. CDR1 is SEHNR and CDR2 is FQNEAQ in the germline V gene (reference sequence). CDR3 sequence reads: CASSPGTGAFYEQYF. As DNA, the CDR3 is TGTGCCAGCAGCCCGGGGACAGGGGCTTTCTACGAGCAGTACTTC.

This sequence joins TRBV10-2 and TRBJ2-7; no reliable D call. Per the germline V gene, CDR1 is WSHSY and CDR2 is SAAADI. The CDR3 contains 14 residues. V shed 0 bases and J shed 5 bases, with 11 bases lying between them. The CDR3 nucleotides are TGCGCCAGCAGTGAGTCGAGCTCGGTTCACGAGCAGTACTTC. Translating gives CASSESSSVHEQYF.

This clonotype has a count of ten or more. The chain links TRBV7-8 to TRBJ2-7, with 9 nucleotides matching TRBD2. The CDR3 consists of 16 residues. V lost 1 base and J lost 3; bases outside the gene matches: 7. Germline assignment: CDR1 SGHVS and CDR2 FQNEAQ. The CDR3 reads CASSLDLAGVSYEQYF. The CDR3 region has the DNA TGTGCCAGCAGCTTAGACTTAGCGGGAGTTAGCTACGAGCAGTACTTC. Full variable domain (remainder filled in from reference TRBV7-8 and TRBJ2-7): GAGVSQSPRYKVAKRGQDVALRCDPISGHVSLFWYQQALGQGPEFLTYFQNEAQLDKSGLPSDRFFAERPEGSVSTLKIQRTQQEDSAVYLCASSLDLAGVSYEQYFGPGTRLTVT.

This clonotype has a count of ten or more. The chain joins TRBV30 to TRBJ2-3, with 13 bases lining up with TRBD2. Germline V gene lookup returns CDR1 GTSNPN and CDR2 SVGIG (reference sequence). The CDR3 runs to 15 residues. The V segment lost 0 bases and the J segment 5 bases; nucleotides outside the gene matches: 2. CDR3 residues: CAWSVLAGGGDTQYF. The CDR3 DNA is TGTGCCTGGAGTGTACTAGCGGGAGGGGGAGATACGCAGTATTTT.

This clonotype showed up many times. The V call is TRBV27, the J call TRBJ2-4; D may be TRBD2 (6 bases). Germline assignment: CDR1 MNHEY and CDR2 SMNVEV (reference sequence). The CDR3 runs to 13 residues. With 6 bases removed from V and 0 bases from J, the gap between germline ends came to 6 bases. The CDR3 nucleotides are TGTGCCAGCAGGGGACTAGCCAAAAACATTCAGTACTTC. Its translation: CASRGLAKNIQYF.